One and the same sample provided the 21 T cell receptor beta chains below, sequenced in a study of blood T cell repertoires in COVID-19. Libraries were prepared by immunoSEQ multiplex PCR; TCRdb keeps only in-frame clonotypes and omits some of them. The sample shows over 200,000 clones, about 85% of them seen only once. Sequenced input: peripheral blood. These receptor sequences come from a woman under 30 who had recovered from COVID-19.

The rearrangement joins TRBV12-5 to TRBJ2-1, with 10 bases aligning to TRBD2. CDR3 length: 14 amino acids. CDR1 is LGHNT, CDR2 FRNRAP, per germline. The J segment lost 9 bases and the V segment lost 6 bases, leaving 8 bases of the junction unmatched. This CDR3 reads CASGPGTSEIEQFF. The CDR3 region has the DNA TGTGCTAGTGGCCCCGGGACTAGCGAGATTGAGCAGTTCTTC.

V is TRBV10-3 and J is TRBJ2-7, with D possibly TRBD2 on 6 matching bases. Between the trimmed V and J ends, which lost 7 bases and 3 bases, there was a span of 10 bases. Germline CDR1 ENHRY, CDR2 SYGVKD. There are 12 residues in the CDR3. The CDR3 region has the DNA TGTGCCATCAATGGAGGGGACTACGAGCAGTACTTC. It encodes CAINGGDYEQYF.

The chain carries TRBV3-1 (or the pseudogene TRBV3-2) and TRBJ2-7; 9 nucleotides agree with TRBD1. The CDR3 is 16 residues long. Unmatched junction bases numbered 8, after V lost 0 bases and J lost 5 bases. CDR1 and CDR2 from the germline V gene are LGHDT and YNNKEL (reference sequence). The CDR3 is CASSQDRHRGLDEQYF. CDR3 DNA: TGTGCCAGCAGCCAAGATCGGCACAGGGGGCTCGACGAGCAGTACTTC.

The rearrangement uses TRBV11-2 and TRBJ2-3, with 8 bases that match TRBD2. The CDR3 extends over 16 amino acids. CDR1 SGHAT and CDR2 FQNNGV come from the germline V gene. V lost 1 base and J lost 2; bases outside the gene matches: 5. The CDR3 protein is CASSLVREGNTDTQYF. Written as DNA, the CDR3 is TGTGCCAGCAGCTTAGTTCGGGAGGGCAACACAGATACGCAGTATTTT.

The table lists this clone with a count of one. V is TRBV25-1 and J is TRBJ2-6; D is unclear. Per germline, CDR1 MGHDK and CDR2 SYGVNS. Trimming removed 2 bases at V and 2 bases at J, with 10 bases between. This CDR3 comprises 16 residues. This CDR3 is CASSEHHAAGANVLTF. The CDR3 DNA reads TGTGCCAGCAGTGAACATCATGCAGCTGGGGCCAACGTCCTGACTTTC.

This clone was seen just once. This rearrangement joins TRBV19 to TRBJ1-5, with D possibly matching TRBD1 (5 bases). The V gene lost 3 bases and the J gene lost 0 bases, with 12 bases spanning the gap. Germline-derived CDR1 and CDR2 are LNHDA and SQIVND (reference sequence). The CDR3 totals 16 residues. CDR3 protein: CASSIWFRDSNQPQHF. DNA of the CDR3: TGTGCCAGTAGTATCTGGTTCAGGGATAGCAATCAGCCCCAGCATTTT.

This chain connects TRBV11-2 to TRBJ1-1; D perhaps matches TRBD1 (5 bases). The V end lost 4 bases, the J end lost 10 bases, and 10 bases lay between the germline ends. The length of the CDR3 is 11 residues. Per germline, CDR1 SGHAT and CDR2 FQNNGV. The chain's CDR3 is CASSSDILAFF. The CDR3 DNA sequence: TGTGCCAGCAGCTCGGACATTCTAGCTTTCTTT.

This clone was seen only once. The chain uses TRBV5-1 and TRBJ1-1; TRBD1 is a possible D gene (5 bases). The germline V and J ends were trimmed by 0 bases and 1 base, with 13 bases remaining between them. The V gene's germline CDR1 is SGHRS and CDR2 YFSETQ. CDR3 length: 16 amino acids. In DNA, the CDR3 is TGCGCCAGCAGCTTGGGGCAGGGTCTTTGGAACACTGAAGCTTTCTTT. This gives the protein CASSLGQGLWNTEAFF.

The chain combines TRBV9 with TRBJ1-2; D remains unclear. Germline CDR1 is SGDLS and CDR2 is YYNGEE. CDR3 length: 15 amino acids. V was trimmed by 4 bases and J by 3 bases, leaving 16 bases between them. The CDR3 protein is CASSPTTSAYYGYTF. The CDR3 bases are TGTGCCAGCAGCCCCACAACGTCAGCGTACTATGGCTACACCTTC.

This chain uses TRBV3-1 (or the pseudogene TRBV3-2) with TRBJ1-4; tentative D call: TRBD1 (6 bases). The germline gives CDR1 LGHDT, CDR2 YNNKEL (reference sequence). The CDR3 has 16 amino acids. Trimming shortened V by 1 base and J by 7 bases, and 16 bases separated the two germline ends. Here the CDR3 reads CASSQAGQLLGEKLFF. CDR3 coding DNA: TGTGCCAGCAGCCAAGCAGGACAGCTCTTGGGTGAAAAACTGTTTTTT.

There are a few counts of this clone. The same CDR3 is also encoded by other DNA sequences in this sample. The genes are TRBV7-2 and TRBJ2-7; the D gene is possibly TRBD2 (6 bases). Trimming cost V 1 base and J 0 bases, with 10 bases left between them. The CDR3 consists of 15 residues. The germline V gene has CDR1 SGHTA and CDR2 FQGNSA. CDR3 sequence: CASSLVGGYSYEQYF. In DNA, the CDR3 is TGTGCCAGCAGCTTAGTCGGGGGTTACTCCTACGAGCAGTACTTC.

The V and J genes are TRBV13 and TRBJ2-5; 12 positions agree with TRBD2. CDR3 length equals 15 residues. V was pared by 5 bases and J by 5 bases, with 6 bases of the junction left unmatched. Germline CDR1 and CDR2: PRHDT and FYEKMQ (reference sequence). The CDR3 loop is CASSTTSGRRETQYF. As DNA, the CDR3 is TGTGCCAGCAGCACGACTAGCGGGAGACGGGAGACCCAGTACTTC.

The chain recombines TRBV6-2 or TRBV6-3 with TRBJ2-7; 8 bases agree with TRBD2. Germline CDR1 reads MNHEY; CDR2 reads SVGEGT. The CDR3 is made up of 16 amino acids. V shed 2 bases, J shed 6 bases, and the junction held 12 bases outside the gene matches. The CDR3 here is CASSYLPGLGSLEQYF. The CDR3 region has the DNA TGTGCCAGCAGTTACCTACCGGGACTAGGCTCTCTCGAGCAGTACTTC.

V and J are TRBV7-9 and TRBJ2-7; maybe TRBD2 (5 bases). Trimming cost V 8 bases and J 7 bases, with 15 bases left between them. Germline lookup yields CDR1 SEHNR and CDR2 FQNEAQ (reference sequence). The CDR3 runs to 12 residues. The CDR3 is CASHTFGGEQYF. In DNA, the CDR3 is TGTGCCAGCCATACGTTCGGCGGGGAGCAGTACTTC.

In nucleotides, the CDR3 is TGTGCCAGCAGCTTAACCGACGGGGGGTGGGAGTTGTTTTTACGTGGCTACACCTTC. Residues: CASSLTDGGWELFLRGYTF. The chain recombines TRBV7-9 with TRBJ1-2; D is perhaps TRBD1 (5 bases). Germline V gene data show CDR1 as SEHNR and CDR2 as FQNEAQ (reference sequence). V lost 2 bases and J lost 7, with 29 bases in between. The CDR3 covers 19 residues.

V gene TRBV7-9 combines with J gene TRBJ2-1, with 8 bases identical to TRBD1. This CDR3 spans 15 amino acids. The ends lost 6 bases at V and 8 bases at J; junction bases unmatched: 12. Germline V gives CDR1 SEHNR, CDR2 FQNEAQ (reference sequence). DNA for the CDR3: TGTGCCAGCAGTCCGCAGGGGGCATCGGGCCATGAGCAGTTCTTC. It encodes CASSPQGASGHEQFF.

This chain connects TRBV6-5 to TRBJ1-1; D uncertain. The CDR3 runs to 12 residues. The V and J ends lost 6 bases and 7 bases respectively, with 12 bases between them. Germline V gene data show CDR1 as MNHEY and CDR2 as SVGAGI. The CDR3 sequence is CASRKPGSEAFF. Here the CDR3 DNA reads TGTGCCAGCAGAAAGCCGGGGAGTGAAGCTTTCTTT.

In this sample, this clone turned up a few times. The CDR3 bases are TGTGCCAGCAGCGGGGGGGGCCCTGACAATGAGCAGTTCTTC. It specifies CASSGGGPDNEQFF. The J gene is TRBJ2-1, the V gene TRBV7-8; tentatively, D is TRBD2 (7 bases). This CDR3 is 14 amino acids long. With 5 bases removed from V and 5 bases from J, the gap between germline ends came to 13 bases. Germline-derived CDR1 and CDR2 are SGHVS and FQNEAQ. Based on the CDR3 plus reference TRBV7-8 and TRBJ2-1, the full variable domain is GAGVSQSPRYKVAKRGQDVALRCDPISGHVSLFWYQQALGQGPEFLTYFQNEAQLDKSGLPSDRFFAERPEGSVSTLKIQRTQQEDSAVYLCASSGGGPDNEQFFGPGTRLTVL.

The chain recombines TRBV28 with TRBJ1-1; no clear D. The germline V gene has CDR1 MDHEN and CDR2 SYDVKM. V was pared by 10 bases and J by 0 bases, with 12 bases between. The CDR3 contains 13 residues. The CDR3 sequence is CATHRVMNTEAFF. CDR3 bases: TGTGCCACACACAGAGTCATGAACACTGAAGCTTTCTTT.

The V call is TRBV19, the J call TRBJ2-4; 12 nucleotides line up with TRBD2. CDR3 length: 15 residues. J lost 6 bases, V lost 6 bases, and 6 bases had no gene match. Germline V gives CDR1 LNHDA, CDR2 SQIVND (reference sequence). The CDR3 protein is CASRELAGGINIQYF. The CDR3 coding sequence is TGTGCCAGTAGAGAACTAGCGGGAGGTATAAACATTCAGTACTTC. Full variable domain (rest looked up from reference TRBV19 and TRBJ2-4): DGGITQSPKYLFRKEGQNVTLSCEQNLNHDAMYWYRQDPGQGLRLIYYSQIVNDFQKGDIAEGYSVSREKKESFPLTVTSAQKNPTAFYLCASRELAGGINIQYFGAGTRLSVL.

The chain links TRBV19 to TRBJ1-1; the D gene is possibly TRBD1 (6 bases). V was pared by 6 bases and J by 1 base, with 9 bases between. CDR3 length: 13 amino acids. Looked up from germline, CDR1 is LNHDA and CDR2 is SQIVND (reference sequence). Here the CDR3 reads CASSMTGNTEAFF. In DNA form, the CDR3 reads TGTGCCAGTAGCATGACAGGGAACACTGAAGCTTTCTTT.